One sample yielded the 19 T cell receptor beta chains listed below, sequenced in a study of CD8+ T cells in alopecia areata listed by TCRdb under 2018. Library prep was done by the immunoSEQ multiplex PCR assay. RNA was extracted from all samples and reverse transcribed into cDNA as template for TCR sequencing. The table comes from immuneACCESS by way of TCRdb, which keeps in-frame sequences with V and J called. Part of the clones is missing from these tables; in studies checked, under half for an unresolved V gene and the rest for unknown reasons. The sample has about 110,000 clones on record, with no singletons. The top ten constitute about 18% of the sample. The sequenced sample consisted of lesional skin. The receptors shown here come from a C3H/HeJ mouse with alopecia areata. Mice of this line possess the MHC haplotype H2-k.

This clone was seen a handful of times. Each gene name is a mouse one. Read data end 4 residues before the CDR3 end; the end is taken from the germline J gene. J is TRBJ2-4 and V is TRBV1; perhaps TRBD2 as D (5 bases). Germline V lookup: CDR1 NSQYPW, CDR2 LRSPGD (reference sequence). Trimming took 1 base from V and 2 from J, leaving 13 bases between them. The CDR3 loop spans 16 amino acids. Incomplete CDR3 DNA: TGCACCTGCAGTGCAGGCCTGGGATGGAATCAAAAC. It encodes CTCSAGLGWNQN. The full CDR3 protein is CTCSAGLGWNQNTLYF.

In this sample, this clone turned up a few times. The listed genes are named as in mouse. With the read ending 4 residues before the CDR3 end, the germline J gene is used to fill in that end. The V call is TRBV13-3, the J call TRBJ2-4, with 9 bases lining up with TRBD1. J was trimmed by 2 bases and V by 4 bases; bases with no gene match: 2. The CDR3 contains 14 residues. In germline, CDR1 is NNHDY, CDR2 SYVADS. The CDR3 loop is CASSTQGAQNTLYF. The CDR3 bases that were read are TGTGCCAGCAGTACACAGGGGGCTCAAAAC.

This clone was recorded a few times. Each gene name is a mouse one. The CDR3 extends 4 residues past the end of the read, so its final part is completed from the germline J gene. The chain combines TRBV19 with TRBJ2-7, with 11 bases fitting TRBD1. The CDR3 spans 15 residues. From germline, CDR1 is FNHDT and CDR2 SITEND (reference sequence). The CDR3 DNA, read in part, is TGTGCCAGCAGTATCCCCCGGGACAGGGGGTAT. Translation gives CASSIPRDRGY. The CDR3 reads in full as CASSIPRDRGYEQYF.

There are many counts of this clone. Gene names refer to mouse genes. The read gets to within 4 residues of the CDR3 end, and the germline J gene fills in the rest. This rearrangement joins TRBV13-3 to TRBJ2-7, with D tentatively TRBD1 (6 bases). This CDR3 comprises 11 residues. Germline V gene lookup returns CDR1 NNHDY and CDR2 SYVADS. Here the CDR3 reads CASSRGNEQYF. The DNA read from the CDR3 is TGTGCCAGCAGCAGGGGTAAT.

This clone appeared a few times. Gene names refer to mouse genes. The read gets to within 4 residues of the CDR3 end, and the germline J gene fills in the rest. The V gene is TRBV13-3, the J gene TRBJ2-2, with a tentative D call TRBD1 (5 bases). This CDR3 is 14 amino acids long. The V and J ends lost 5 bases and 2 bases respectively, with 10 bases between them. Germline V gene sequence: CDR1 NNHDY, CDR2 SYVADS. CDR3 DNA (partial): TGTGCCAGCAGGGAACAGGAGAACACCGGG. Translating it yields CASREQENTG. The complete CDR3 reads CASREQENTGQLYF. The whole variable domain, remainder taken from reference TRBV13-3 and TRBJ2-2, is EAAVTQSPRSKVAVTGGKVTLSCHQTNNHDYMYWYRQDTGHGLRLIHYSYVADSTEKGDIPDGYKASRPSQENFSLILELASLSQTAVYFCASREQENTGQLYFGEGSKLTVL.

Comment on this clone: Mouse gene names apply. Read sequence stops 4 residues before the CDR3 end, and the germline J gene provides the missing end. This rearrangement joins TRBV19 to TRBJ2-7, with 10 positions matching TRBD2. The CDR3 is 13 residues long. In germline, CDR1 is FNHDT, CDR2 SITEND (reference sequence). CDR3 DNA, as far as it was read: TGTGCCAGCAGAGGACTGGGGGAATAT. Its protein product is CASRGLGEY. The full-length CDR3 reads as CASRGLGEYEQYF.

This clone was recorded a few times. Each gene name is a mouse one. The read ends 4 residues before the CDR3 terminus; that terminus is restored from the germline J gene. The chain links TRBV19 to TRBJ2-3; 8 bases are a match to TRBD2. V lost 1 base to trimming and J lost 1 base; unmatched junction nucleotides: 2. CDR1 is FNHDT, CDR2 SITEND, per germline (reference sequence). The CDR3 runs 15 residues. This chain's CDR3 is CASSITTGGAETLYF. Partial CDR3 DNA: TGTGCCAGCAGTATAACGACTGGGGGTGCAGAA.

A word on this clone: Gene labels here are mouse ones. The read finishes 4 residues shy of the CDR3 end, and the germline J gene is used to complete it. The chain employs TRBV19 and TRBJ2-2, with 10 bases lining up with TRBD2. Germline V lookup: CDR1 FNHDT, CDR2 SITEND (reference sequence). This CDR3 has 15 amino acids. V dropped 5 bases and J dropped 1; count of bases not matched to a gene: 2. CDR3: CASRWDWGNTGQLYF. The sequenced CDR3 bases are TGTGCCAGCAGATGGGACTGGGGAAACACCGGG.

About this clone itself: TCRdb lists a protein that is different at residue 9 from the translated DNA; the protein given here uses the DNA translation. Any gene name here is a mouse gene name. The DNA read from the CDR3 is TGTGCCAGCAGCTACAGGGGGGATACG. Translated: CASSYRGDT. The entire CDR3 protein reads CASSYRGDTLYF. The chain links TRBV13-1 to TRBJ1-3; 8 nucleotides align to TRBD1. The read stops 3 residues short of the end of the CDR3; the missing end is completed from the germline J gene. The V gene's germline CDR1 is NSHNY and CDR2 SYGAGN. V gave up 5 bases and J gave up 8 bases; unmatched junction bases: 3. This CDR3 comprises 12 residues.

As for this clone: Gene names are the mouse ones. Read sequence stops 4 residues before the CDR3 end, and the germline J gene provides the missing end. The chain recombines TRBV1 with TRBJ2-1, with TRBD2 matching 7 bases. The CDR3 extends over 16 amino acids. V shed 3 bases, J shed 0 bases, and the junction held 5 bases outside the gene matches. Germline V gene data show CDR1 as NSQYPW and CDR2 as LRSPGD (reference sequence). The sequenced part of the CDR3 DNA is TGCACCTGCAGTGCTGGCTGGGGGATTAACTATGCT. Translated, it gives CTCSAGWGINYA. The entire CDR3 protein is CTCSAGWGINYAEQFF.

In regard to this clone: Mouse germline and gene names are used. The CDR3 end falls 4 residues outside the read, so it is completed with the germline J gene. The V and J genes are TRBV13-2 and TRBJ2-7, with 9 nucleotides matching TRBD1. The germline CDR1 and CDR2 sequences are NNHNN and SYGAGS (reference sequence). The CDR3 totals 13 residues. The sequenced part of the CDR3 DNA is TGTGCCAGCGGCCCGGGACAGGGCCAT. This sequence encodes CASGPGQGH. The entire CDR3 protein is CASGPGQGHEQYF.

In its sample, this clone was seen many times. Gene names and germline refer to mouse. The CDR3 is cut off 4 residues early in the read; its end comes from the germline J gene. The V gene is TRBV13-3, the J gene TRBJ1-2; D perhaps matches TRBD1 (6 bases). The CDR3 loop spans 16 amino acids. Germline CDR1 and CDR2: NNHDY and SYVADS. V was clipped by 2 bases and J by 0 bases, with 14 bases between them. CDR3 DNA, as far as it was read: TGTGCCAGCAGTGAGCCCGGGACAAGAGCAAACTCC. It yields the protein CASSEPGTRANS. The entire CDR3 is CASSEPGTRANSDYTF.

This clone was counted only a few times. Mouse gene names and germline throughout. CDR3 region: CASSERTGSYEQYF. The part of the CDR3 DNA that was read is TGTGCCAGCAGTGAGAGGACTGGGTCCTAT. The J gene is TRBJ2-7, the V gene TRBV13-1; 8 bases are a match to TRBD2. The read terminates 4 residues ahead of where the CDR3 ends, so the germline J gene completes it. Germline V gives CDR1 NSHNY, CDR2 SYGAGN. V was clipped by 2 bases and J by 1 base; unmatched bases: 2. The CDR3 sequence is 14 residues long.

About this clone: Mouse gene names and germline throughout. The CDR3 is CTCSADGRGDYTF. CDR3 bases read: TGCACCTGCAGTGCAGATGGGAGGGGC. This rearrangement joins TRBV1 to TRBJ1-2; D may be TRBD1 (5 bases). The sequence runs out 4 residues before the end of the CDR3; the remainder is reconstructed from the germline J gene. Looked up from germline, CDR1 is NSQYPW and CDR2 is LRSPGD (reference sequence). This CDR3 comprises 13 residues. Using reference TRBV1 and TRBJ1-2 for the parts outside the CDR3, the full variable domain is VTLLEQNPRWRLVPRGQAVNLRCILKNSQYPWMSWYQQDLQKQLQWLFTLRSPGDKEVKSLPGADYLATRVTDTELRLQVANMSQGRTLYCTCSADGRGDYTFGSGTRLLVI.

In this sample, this clone turned up many times. Gene names refer to mouse genes. The observed sequence ends 4 residues before the CDR3 terminus, with the missing tail filled in from the germline J gene. This sequence joins TRBV1 and TRBJ1-1, with TRBD1 as a possible D gene (6 bases). The CDR3 runs 16 residues. Trimming removed 0 bases at V and 0 bases at J, with 11 bases between. Germline V gives CDR1 NSQYPW, CDR2 LRSPGD (reference sequence). The sequenced CDR3 bases are TGCACCTGCAGTGCAGATCCGACAGGTCCAAACACA. This codes for CTCSADPTGPNT. The whole CDR3 is CTCSADPTGPNTEVFF.

As for this clone: Gene names and germline match the mouse. The observed sequence ends 4 residues before the CDR3 terminus, with the missing tail filled in from the germline J gene. V gene TRBV17 combines with J gene TRBJ2-5; 12 bases are shared with TRBD2. The CDR3 runs to 15 residues. The V and J ends lost 3 bases and 3 bases, in that order; junction bases with no gene match: 1. Germline V gives CDR1 MNHDT, CDR2 YYDKIL. CDR3 DNA, as far as it was read: TGTGCTAGCAGTAGGACTGGGGGGGCGCAAGAC. This encodes CASSRTGGAQD. The CDR3 as a whole reads CASSRTGGAQDTQYF.

This clone was counted a few times. Here the gene names and germline are mouse. The read falls 4 residues short of the CDR3 end, and the missing part is taken from the germline J gene. The V gene is TRBV13-3, the J gene TRBJ2-4; a weak D match, TRBD1 (5 bases). The V end was cut by 2 bases, the J end by 0 bases, with 13 bases between. The CDR3 length is 16 residues. Germline CDR1 NNHDY, CDR2 SYVADS. The sequenced part of the CDR3 DNA is TGTGCCAGCAGTGAGCACGACAGAAATAGTCAAAAC. Translation gives CASSEHDRNSQN. The complete CDR3 protein is CASSEHDRNSQNTLYF.

This clone appeared many times. Gene names are the mouse ones. Read data end 4 residues before the CDR3 end; the end is taken from the germline J gene. The chain is built from TRBV1 and TRBJ2-1, with TRBD1 as a possible D gene (5 bases). The CDR3 runs to 15 residues. Trimming shortened V by 0 bases and J by 2 bases, and 8 bases separated the two germline ends. Germline lookup yields CDR1 NSQYPW and CDR2 LRSPGD (reference sequence). CDR3 bases read: TGCACCTGCAGTGCAGAAGCAGGGTACTATGCT. It encodes CTCSAEAGYYA. From start to end, the CDR3 is CTCSAEAGYYAEQFF.

This clone appeared a few times. Genes and germline come from the mouse. The missing CDR3 end, 4 residues past where the read stops, is filled in from the germline J gene. V usage is TRBV13-3 and J usage is TRBJ2-5, with 9 bases aligning to TRBD2. The germline CDR1 and CDR2 sequences are NNHDY and SYVADS. CDR3 length equals 15 residues. With V trimmed by 4 bases and J by 3 bases, 6 bases remained unmatched. The part of the CDR3 DNA that was read is TGTGCCAGCAGTACTGGGGGGATTGGGCAAGAC. Its protein is CASSTGGIGQD. The entire CDR3 is CASSTGGIGQDTQYF.